The next 12 T cell receptor beta chains were all read from a single sample in a study of patients with pleural tuberculosis. TCRdb processed the reads anew with MiXCR; each CDR3 protein has one entry. The sample includes some 29,000 distinct CDR3 sequences, 18% of them seen just once. Sequenced sample: peripheral blood. All receptors come from a human donor with pleural tuberculosis.

This clonotype was detected ten times or more. The chain employs TRBV12-3 or TRBV12-4 and TRBJ1-1; 7 bases line up with TRBD1. V shed 6 bases, J shed 2 bases, and the junction held 6 bases outside the gene matches. The CDR3 totals 14 residues. In DNA, the CDR3 is TGTGCCAGCAGCAAAACAGGGGTTAACACTGAAGCTTTCTTT. It translates to CASSKTGVNTEAFF.

This clonotype was observed at least ten times. The CDR3, as DNA: TGTGCCAGCAGTGACTGGACAGGGCCATCCTACGAGCAGTACTTC. Residues: CASSDWTGPSYEQYF. The rearrangement joins TRBV6-1 to TRBJ2-7; 8 bases align to TRBD1. The junction had 5 bases not matched to a gene; V was cut back by 3 bases and J by 1 base. CDR3 length: 15 residues. The V gene's germline CDR1 is MNHNS and CDR2 SASEGT.

In this sample, this clonotype turned up many times. This chain joins TRBV10-3 and TRBJ1-1; weak D call: TRBD1 (5 bases). The V end lost 3 bases, the J end lost 5 bases, and 7 bases lay between the germline ends. Germline V gene lookup returns CDR1 ENHRY and CDR2 SYGVKD. The CDR3 spans 12 residues. CDR3 sequence reads: CAISDRATEAFF. CDR3 nucleotide sequence: TGTGCCATCAGTGACAGGGCGACTGAAGCTTTCTTT.

This clonotype showed up many times. V and J are TRBV5-4 and TRBJ1-2; TRBD1 aligns across 7 bases. This CDR3 region has 12 residues. Germline V lookup: CDR1 SGHNT, CDR2 YYREEE (reference sequence). J was trimmed by 5 bases and V by 5 bases; bases with no gene match: 3. The CDR3, as DNA: TGTGCCAGCAGACAGGGGTGGTATGGCTACACCTTC. The encoded protein is CASRQGWYGYTF. Full variable domain (remainder filled in from reference TRBV5-4 and TRBJ1-2): ETGVTQSPTHLIKTRGQQVTLRCSSQSGHNTVSWYQQALGQGPQFIFQYYREEENGRGNFPPRFSGLQFPNYSSELNVNALELDDSALYLCASRQGWYGYTFGSGTRLTVV.

This clonotype appeared many times. The CDR3 nucleotides read TGTGCCAGCAACACTAACACTGAAGCTTTCTTT. It translates to CASNTNTEAFF. The chain has TRBV2 and TRBJ1-1; D call uncertain. There are 11 residues in the CDR3. Germline loops: CDR1 SNHLY, CDR2 FYNNEI. Trimming took 7 bases from V and 2 from J, leaving 5 bases between them.

This clonotype is medium-sized. The gene calls are TRBV6-1 and TRBJ1-1; TRBD1 might be the D (5 bases). The CDR3 consists of 15 residues. Trimming removed 7 bases at V and 0 bases at J, with 15 bases between. Germline assignment: CDR1 MNHNS and CDR2 SASEGT. The CDR3 DNA follows: TGTGCCAGCACACGGGGCAGAGATATGAACACTGAAGCTTTCTTT. It translates to CASTRGRDMNTEAFF.

As for this clonotype: This may be a read error: a much more frequent sequence differs by one nucleotide. The V and J genes are TRBV12-3 or TRBV12-4 and TRBJ2-5; D possibly corresponds to TRBD1 (6 bases). The CDR3 runs to 14 residues. As DNA, the CDR3 is TGTGCCAGCAGTTTGGACAGATACCAAGGGACCCAGTACTTC. Protein: CASSLDRYQGTQYF.

In this sample, this clonotype is medium-sized. The chain combines TRBV27 with TRBJ1-5, with 7 bases aligning to TRBD1. The germline V gene encodes CDR1 MNHEY and CDR2 SMNVEV (reference sequence). This CDR3 is 14 amino acids long. V gave up 5 bases and J gave up 3 bases; unmatched junction bases: 4. The CDR3 sequence: CASSQGQNNQPQHF. The CDR3 nucleotides are TGTGCCAGCAGTCAGGGACAGAACAATCAGCCCCAGCATTTT.

At least ten counts were recorded for this clonotype. The J gene is TRBJ2-5, the V gene TRBV7-2; 11 bases fit TRBD2. Trimming removed 2 bases from V and 2 bases from J; junction bases left unmatched: 7. The CDR3 is 17 residues long. Germline V gene sequence: CDR1 SGHTA, CDR2 FQGNSA. CDR3 in amino acids: CASSLIGASGGQETQYF. The CDR3 nucleotides are TGTGCCAGCAGCTTAATAGGTGCTAGCGGGGGGCAAGAGACCCAGTACTTC.

The rearrangement joins TRBV2 to TRBJ2-2, with D perhaps TRBD2 (5 bases). The CDR3 spans 15 residues. Germline V gives CDR1 SNHLY, CDR2 FYNNEI. Trimming stripped 3 bases from V and 4 bases from J, with 12 bases between. The CDR3 DNA is TGTGCCAGCAGTGACGACTGGAGGAGCACCGGGGAGCTGTTTTTT. Amino acids: CASSDDWRSTGELFF.

This clonotype was recorded at least ten times. A much larger clone differs by one base, so this may be a read error. Likely a read error: the CDR3 ends without its conserved phenylalanine or tryptophan. This chain links TRBV6-1 with TRBJ2-5; 8 bases fit TRBD2. The V gene's germline CDR1 is MNHNS and CDR2 SASEGT. The CDR3 spans 13 residues. With 6 bases clipped from V and 3 bases from J, the junction kept 3 bases outside the gene matches. The CDR3 loop is CASSPGLEETQYL. DNA of the CDR3: TGTGCCAGCAGCCCGGGACTAGAAGAGACCCAGTACCTC.

In this sample, this clonotype turned up many times. The chain employs TRBV27 and TRBJ1-1; no definite D call. The CDR3 extends over 15 amino acids. The V end lost 8 bases, the J end lost 2 bases, and 18 bases lay between the germline ends. Germline V gives CDR1 MNHEY, CDR2 SMNVEV (reference sequence). CDR3 amino acids: CASASRSDINTEAFF. The CDR3 DNA is TGTGCCAGCGCGTCCCGATCAGATATTAACACTGAAGCTTTCTTT.